Listed here are 25 T cell receptor beta chains from one sample, sequenced in a study of blood T cell repertoires in COVID-19. Sequencing was performed with immunoSEQ multiplex PCR; in TCRdb, only in-frame clones are kept and a portion is missing. The data contain roughly 150,000 clones, approximately 84% of them seen just once; the ten biggest clones take up 8% to 9%. Input material: peripheral blood. Receptors originate from a woman aged 55 to 70 with COVID-19, enrolled during active disease.

The genes are TRBV4-1 and TRBJ1-5; a weak D match, TRBD1 (5 bases). This CDR3 contains 15 residues. Deletions cut 1 base from V and 4 bases from J, with 11 bases between. Germline V gene sequence: CDR1 MGHRA, CDR2 YSYEKL. CDR3 sequence (DNA): TGCGCCAGCAGCCAAGTCGAAGGGGCAAATCAGCCCCAGCATTTT. This codes for CASSQVEGANQPQHF.

This clone was seen more than once but under ten times. The chain uses TRBV2 and TRBJ1-4; no reliable D call. The V and J ends lost 6 bases and 8 bases respectively, with 16 bases between them. The germline CDR1 and CDR2 sequences are SNHLY and FYNNEI. CDR3 length: 14 residues. CDR3 protein: CASRTELRREKLFF. The CDR3 coding sequence is TGTGCCAGCAGGACGGAACTAAGGAGAGAAAAACTGTTTTTT.

J is TRBJ2-4 and V is TRBV11-2; 7 bases align to TRBD1. The CDR3 runs to 14 residues. Germline lookup yields CDR1 SGHAT and CDR2 FQNNGV. Trimming cost V 5 bases and J 8 bases; bases outside gene matches: 9. Written as DNA, the CDR3 is TGTGCCAGCAGCCCAAGGGGGCGAGGGGACATTCAGTACTTC. It specifies CASSPRGRGDIQYF.

The V and J genes are TRBV19 and TRBJ1-1, with 9 bases matching TRBD1. CDR1 LNHDA and CDR2 SQIVND come from the germline V gene (reference sequence). Trimming cost V 6 bases and J 3 bases; bases outside gene matches: 5. The CDR3 is made up of 14 amino acids. CDR3 loop: CASRSGTGYTEAFF. DNA for the CDR3: TGTGCCAGTAGATCCGGGACAGGGTACACTGAAGCTTTCTTT.

The rearrangement uses TRBV27 and TRBJ1-1; 8 positions match TRBD1. CDR1 and CDR2 (germline): MNHEY, SMNVEV (reference sequence). Trimming took 4 bases from V and 0 from J; bases not matched to a gene: 7. CDR3 length equals 16 residues. CDR3: CASSSPGQELNTEAFF. The CDR3 DNA reads as TGTGCCAGCAGTTCACCGGGACAGGAGCTGAACACTGAAGCTTTCTTT.

J is TRBJ2-7 and V is TRBV2, with a tentative D call TRBD1 (6 bases). Germline V gene lookup returns CDR1 SNHLY and CDR2 FYNNEI. V was clipped by 4 bases and J by 9 bases, with 13 bases between them. The CDR3 has 12 residues. The chain's CDR3 is CASSGWGLGQYF. As DNA, the CDR3 is TGTGCCAGCAGTGGATGGGGGCTGGGGCAGTACTTC.

The gene calls are TRBV18 and TRBJ2-2, with 14 bases aligning to TRBD2. Germline CDR1 is KGHSH and CDR2 is LQKENI. This CDR3 has 19 amino acids. J gave up 3 bases and V 3 bases, and 9 bases lay outside the gene matches. The CDR3 reads CASSPPGLAGDLDTGELFF. In DNA form, the CDR3 reads TGTGCCAGCTCACCGCCGGGACTAGCGGGAGATCTCGACACCGGGGAGCTGTTTTTT.

The gene calls are TRBV5-1 and TRBJ1-2, with TRBD1 identical over 7 bases. The CDR3 sequence is 14 residues long. With V trimmed by 5 bases and J by 5 bases, 9 bases remained unmatched. From germline, CDR1 is SGHRS and CDR2 YFSETQ. CDR3 sequence (DNA): TGCGCCAGCAGTACTCAGGGGGAGATTTATGGCTACACCTTC. The encoded protein is CASSTQGEIYGYTF.

This clone was counted a few times. The rearrangement joins TRBV7-9 to TRBJ1-3; 10 positions agree with TRBD1. The CDR3 contains 15 residues. V shed 6 bases and J 4 bases; nucleotides not matched to a gene: 6. The germline V gene has CDR1 SEHNR and CDR2 FQNEAQ (reference sequence). CDR3 residues: CASSETGGWGNTIYF. The DNA of the CDR3 is TGTGCCAGCAGTGAGACAGGGGGCTGGGGAAACACCATATATTTT.

The CDR3 nucleotides are TGTGCCAGCTCAGAAGCCAGGGGCGTTTCAACTAATGAAAAACTGTTTTTT. Translating gives CASSEARGVSTNEKLFF. The rearrangement links TRBV18 to TRBJ1-4; possibly TRBD1 for D (6 bases). V lost 5 bases and J lost 0, with 16 bases in between. CDR3 length: 17 amino acids. The germline V gene encodes CDR1 KGHSH and CDR2 LQKENI.

The chain combines TRBV25-1 with TRBJ1-2; tentatively, D is TRBD1 (5 bases). In germline, CDR1 is MGHDK, CDR2 SYGVNS. The CDR3 is made up of 13 amino acids. V was shortened by 7 bases and J by 5 bases, with 14 bases between the two germline ends. Here the CDR3 reads CASTTDSLYGYTF. In DNA form, the CDR3 reads TGTGCCAGCACCACCGACAGTCTGTATGGCTACACCTTC.

This clone was counted only a few times. The chain combines TRBV20-1 with TRBJ2-7, with D possibly matching TRBD2 (5 bases). Trimming took off 3 bases at V and 2 bases at J, with 11 bases between the two ends. In germline, CDR1 is DFQATT, CDR2 SNEGSKA (reference sequence). This CDR3 is built from 13 residues. CDR3 nucleotide sequence: TGCAGTGCTAGTAGAGGGCAGGCCTACGAGCAGTACTTC. This gives the protein CSASRGQAYEQYF.

This clone was observed a handful of times. The chain is built from TRBV28 and TRBJ2-3, with 11 positions matching TRBD2. With V trimmed by 4 bases and J by 4 bases, 4 bases remained unmatched. The CDR3 is 15 residues long. Germline V gene lookup returns CDR1 MDHEN and CDR2 SYDVKM. The CDR3 reads CASSSLAGGADTQYF. Written as DNA, the CDR3 is TGTGCCAGCAGTTCCCTAGCGGGAGGCGCAGATACGCAGTATTTT.

This sequence joins TRBV7-9 and TRBJ1-1; 8 bases are shared with TRBD1. The CDR3 is 15 residues long. Germline V gene sequence: CDR1 SEHNR, CDR2 FQNEAQ (reference sequence). Trimming removed 6 bases from V and 2 bases from J; junction bases left unmatched: 8. CDR3 amino acids: CASSPPGTGNTEAFF. In nucleotides, the CDR3 is TGTGCCAGCAGTCCCCCTGGGACAGGCAACACTGAAGCTTTCTTT.

This clone has just a few counts. This rearrangement joins TRBV5-1 to TRBJ2-2; TRBD2 is a possible D gene (6 bases). The CDR3 has 15 amino acids. Trimming pared 4 bases from V and 1 base from J, leaving 11 bases between. CDR1 and CDR2 (germline): SGHRS, YFSETQ. CDR3 in amino acids: CASSPAGGNTGELFF. The CDR3 region has the DNA TGCGCCAGCAGCCCCGCCGGGGGGAACACCGGGGAGCTGTTTTTT.

The V call is TRBV9, the J call TRBJ1-6, with 7 bases aligning to TRBD1. CDR3 length: 14 residues. Germline lookup yields CDR1 SGDLS and CDR2 YYNGEE. Unmatched junction bases numbered 3, after V lost 0 bases and J lost 9 bases. The DNA of the CDR3 is TGTGCCAGCAGCGTAGAAGGGGGCGGTTCACCCCTCCACTTT. It encodes CASSVEGGGSPLHF.

The V gene is TRBV6-5, the J gene TRBJ1-1, with 12 bases that match TRBD1. Looked up from germline, CDR1 is MNHEY and CDR2 is SVGAGI. The CDR3 is 16 residues long. With V trimmed by 4 bases and J by 1 base, 4 bases remained unmatched. The CDR3 coding sequence is TGTGCCAGCAGTTCCCTGGGACAGGGGGCGAACACTGAAGCTTTCTTT. Translated, it gives CASSSLGQGANTEAFF.

The chain links TRBV11-2 to TRBJ2-1, with TRBD2 identical over 14 bases. CDR1 and CDR2 from the germline V gene are SGHAT and FQNNGV. The V gene end was trimmed by 6 bases and the J gene end by 6 bases; junction bases not matched to a gene: 7. This CDR3 region has 16 residues. As DNA, the CDR3 is TGTGCCAGCAGTCCTGCCGGGACTAGCGGGAGCAATGAGCAGTTCTTC. As protein: CASSPAGTSGSNEQFF.

The gene calls are TRBV6-5 and TRBJ2-4; 7 positions agree with TRBD2. Germline V gene sequence: CDR1 MNHEY, CDR2 SVGAGI. This CDR3 has 15 amino acids. The J segment lost 7 bases and the V segment lost 2 bases, leaving 8 bases of the junction unmatched. This chain's CDR3 is CASSYGASGENIQYF. The CDR3 coding sequence is TGTGCCAGCAGTTACGGGGCTAGCGGAGAGAACATTCAGTACTTC.

This chain connects TRBV7-9 to TRBJ1-1; D may be TRBD1 (6 bases). Germline assignment: CDR1 SEHNR and CDR2 FQNEAQ (reference sequence). Trimming shortened V by 5 bases and J by 6 bases, and 10 bases separated the two germline ends. CDR3 length: 12 residues. The DNA of the CDR3 is TGTGCCAGCAGCGGACAGACTCCTGAAGCTTTCTTT. This translates into CASSGQTPEAFF.

The V call is TRBV9, the J call TRBJ2-5; 10 bases map to TRBD2. Germline V CDR1 and CDR2: SGDLS, YYNGEE. There are 16 residues in the CDR3. J lost 2 bases, V lost 4 bases, and 8 bases had no gene match. The CDR3 protein is CASSLTGTSVQETQYF. The CDR3 region has the DNA TGTGCCAGCAGCCTCACCGGGACTAGCGTACAAGAGACCCAGTACTTC.

This clone appeared a few times. The chain carries TRBV7-9 and TRBJ1-4; 11 bases fit TRBD1. V was clipped by 3 bases and J by 4 bases; unmatched bases: 1. The CDR3 spans 15 residues. Per the germline V gene, CDR1 is SEHNR and CDR2 is FQNEAQ (reference sequence). The CDR3: CASSLGQGDNEKLFF. Written as DNA, the CDR3 is TGTGCCAGCAGCTTGGGACAGGGGGATAATGAAAAACTGTTTTTT.

The rearrangement links TRBV2 to TRBJ1-1, with TRBD1 as a possible D gene (6 bases). CDR1 and CDR2 (germline): SNHLY, FYNNEI. The CDR3 extends over 14 amino acids. V was shortened by 7 bases and J by 2 bases, with 14 bases between the two germline ends. CDR3 region: CASNVEQGNTEAFF. CDR3 coding DNA: TGTGCCAGCAATGTGGAACAGGGTAACACTGAAGCTTTCTTT.

The V and J genes are TRBV6-5 and TRBJ2-2, with D possibly matching TRBD1 (5 bases). This CDR3 has 15 residues. The V and J ends lost 2 bases and 3 bases respectively, with 10 bases between them. The germline gives CDR1 MNHEY, CDR2 SVGAGI. The DNA of the CDR3 is TGTGCCAGCAGTTACGGGGCATCTTACACCGGGGAGCTGTTTTTT. Translating it yields CASSYGASYTGELFF.

This clone is a singleton in its sample. This chain uses TRBV6-1 with TRBJ1-5; D may be TRBD1 (6 bases). Trimming took 2 bases from V and 3 from J, leaving 11 bases between them. The CDR3 is 15 amino acids. CDR1 and CDR2 from the germline V gene are MNHNS and SASEGT. CDR3 DNA sequence: TGTGCCAGCAGTGAATGGACAGCCTCCAATCAGCCCCAGCATTTT. Protein: CASSEWTASNQPQHF.